This TCR beta chain stems from a study of vaccination and CD4 T cells after COVID-19. This clonotype was seen a handful of times. The antigen is not known. The Oncomine TCR Beta short-read assay sequenced DNA from cultured CD4+ T cells. TCRdb re-derived calls from the PCR reads in MiXCR, one entry per CDR3 protein. This table holds 12,000 to 15,000 distinct CDR3 sequences, around 67% found once. Treatment here: roughly ten-day PBMC culture with coronavirus spike peptide pools or control peptides (ViraFEST assay). After expanding antigen-specific T cells with peptide pools, ViraFEST sequenced their TCRs. Days 3 and 7 were when half the medium was replaced with fresh IL-2 medium. Sample: CD4+ T cells from blood, cultured in vitro. This clonotype was sampled from a human donor who had recovered from COVID-19.

CDR3 coding DNA: TGTGCCAGCTCAGTACCTGGGAACACTGAAGCTTTCTTT. This encodes CASSVPGNTEAFF. This chain joins TRBV18 and TRBJ1-1; D is uncertain. The germline V gene encodes CDR1 KGHSH and CDR2 LQKENI. The ends were cut back, 5 bases at V and 1 base at J, with 8 bases in the middle. The CDR3 consists of 13 residues.